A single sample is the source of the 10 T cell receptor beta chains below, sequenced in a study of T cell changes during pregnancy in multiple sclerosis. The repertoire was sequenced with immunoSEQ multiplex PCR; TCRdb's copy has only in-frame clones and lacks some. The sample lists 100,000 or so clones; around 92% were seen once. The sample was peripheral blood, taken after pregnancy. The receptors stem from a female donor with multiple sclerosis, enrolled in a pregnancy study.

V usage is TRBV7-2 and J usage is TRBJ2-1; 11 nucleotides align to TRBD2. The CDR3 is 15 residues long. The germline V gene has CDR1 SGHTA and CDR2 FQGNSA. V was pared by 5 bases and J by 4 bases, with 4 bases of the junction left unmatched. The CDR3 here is CASSPTSGSYNEQFF. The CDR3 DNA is TGTGCCAGCAGCCCAACTAGCGGGAGTTACAATGAGCAGTTCTTC.

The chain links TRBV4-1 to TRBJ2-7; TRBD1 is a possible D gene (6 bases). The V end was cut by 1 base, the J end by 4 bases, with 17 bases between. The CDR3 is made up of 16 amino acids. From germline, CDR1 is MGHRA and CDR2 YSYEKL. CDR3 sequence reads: CASSQGNRQERYEQYF. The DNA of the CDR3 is TGCGCCAGCAGCCAAGGGAACAGACAGGAGAGATACGAGCAGTACTTC.

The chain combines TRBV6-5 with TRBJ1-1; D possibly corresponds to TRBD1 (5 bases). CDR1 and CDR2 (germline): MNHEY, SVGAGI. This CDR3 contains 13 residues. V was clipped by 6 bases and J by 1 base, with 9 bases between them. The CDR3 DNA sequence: TGTGCCAGCAGATGGGGCCCGAACACTGAAGCTTTCTTT. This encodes CASRWGPNTEAFF.

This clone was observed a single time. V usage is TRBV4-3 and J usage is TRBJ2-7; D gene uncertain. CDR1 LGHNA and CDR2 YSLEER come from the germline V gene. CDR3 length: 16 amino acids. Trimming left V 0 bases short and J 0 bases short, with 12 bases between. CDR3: CASSQDLQESSYEQYF. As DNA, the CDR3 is TGCGCCAGCAGCCAAGATCTTCAGGAAAGCTCCTACGAGCAGTACTTC.

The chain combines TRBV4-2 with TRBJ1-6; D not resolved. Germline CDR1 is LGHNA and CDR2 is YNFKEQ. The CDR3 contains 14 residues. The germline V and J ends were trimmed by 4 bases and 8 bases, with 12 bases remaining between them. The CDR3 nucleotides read TGTGCCAGCAGCCCGCAAATTCAGGATTCACCCCTCCACTTT. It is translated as CASSPQIQDSPLHF.

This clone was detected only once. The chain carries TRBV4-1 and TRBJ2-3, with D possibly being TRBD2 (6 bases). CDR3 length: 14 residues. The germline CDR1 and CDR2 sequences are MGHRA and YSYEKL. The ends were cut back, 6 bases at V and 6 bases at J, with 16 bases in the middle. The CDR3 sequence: CASRPGLNWDTQYF. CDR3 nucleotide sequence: TGCGCCAGCAGGCCGGGACTCAACTGGGATACGCAGTATTTT.

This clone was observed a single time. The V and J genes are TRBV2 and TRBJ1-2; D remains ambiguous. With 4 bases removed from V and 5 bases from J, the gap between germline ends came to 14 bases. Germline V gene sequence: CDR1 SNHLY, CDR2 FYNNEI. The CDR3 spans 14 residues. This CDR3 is CASSADGWTYGYTF. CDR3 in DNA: TGTGCCAGCAGTGCGGACGGTTGGACTTATGGCTACACCTTC.

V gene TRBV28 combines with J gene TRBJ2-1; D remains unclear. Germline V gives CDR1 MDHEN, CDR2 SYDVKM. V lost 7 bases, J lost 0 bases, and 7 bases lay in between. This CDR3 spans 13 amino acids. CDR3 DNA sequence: TGTGCCAGCATTAACTACTCCTACAATGAGCAGTTCTTC. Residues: CASINYSYNEQFF.

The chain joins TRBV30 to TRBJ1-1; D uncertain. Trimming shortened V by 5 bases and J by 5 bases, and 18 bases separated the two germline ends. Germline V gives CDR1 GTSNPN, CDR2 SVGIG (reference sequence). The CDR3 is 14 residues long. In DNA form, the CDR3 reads TGTGCCTGGGATCATGGGCATGGAAGGACTGAAGCTTTCTTT. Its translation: CAWDHGHGRTEAFF. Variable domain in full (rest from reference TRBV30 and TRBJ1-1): SQTIHQWPATLVQPVGSPLSLECTVEGTSNPNLYWYRQAAGRGLQLLFYSVGIGQISSEVPQNLSASRPQDRQFILSSKKLLLSDSGFYLCAWDHGHGRTEAFFGQGTRLTVV.

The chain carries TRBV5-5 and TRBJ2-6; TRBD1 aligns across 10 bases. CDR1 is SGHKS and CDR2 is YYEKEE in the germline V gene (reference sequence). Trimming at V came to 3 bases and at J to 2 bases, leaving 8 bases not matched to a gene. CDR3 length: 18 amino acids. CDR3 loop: CASSSSGTGEPGANVLTF. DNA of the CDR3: TGTGCCAGCAGCTCTTCCGGGACAGGGGAGCCTGGGGCCAACGTCCTGACTTTC.